This TCR beta chain emerged from a study of blood T cell repertoires in COVID-19. Study-level information: Donors in the United States, Italy and Spain gave samples during acute or convalescent COVID-19. T cells, B-cell-depleted T cells, or PBMCs provided the cDNA or gDNA that served as material.

Germline V CDR1 and CDR2: SGHDN, FVKESK. The CDR3 extends over 12 amino acids. The V and J ends lost 3 bases and 0 bases respectively, with 2 bases between them. In the authors' methods: The assay estimated nucleated cells by amplifying reference gene primers. TCRdb's table, derived via immunoSEQ multiplex PCR, lists solely in-frame clones and lacks some. V, J and clone size reflect that table, while D and trimming were determined from the DNA. The table shows about 270,000 clones, with about 86% occurring only once. The sequenced material came from peripheral blood. The sequence came from a woman in her sixties or seventies with active or convalescent COVID-19. The V call is TRBV14, the J call TRBJ2-5; D is unclear. DNA of the CDR3: TGTGCCAGCAGCCACAACCAAGAGACCCAGTACTTC. Its translation: CASSHNQETQYF. Filled out from reference TRBV14 and TRBJ2-5, the complete variable domain reads EAGVTQFPSHSVIEKGQTVTLRCDPISGHDNLYWYRRVMGKEIKFLLHFVKESKQDESGMPNNRFLAERTGGTYSTLKVQPAELEDSGVYFCASSHNQETQYFGPGTRLLVL.